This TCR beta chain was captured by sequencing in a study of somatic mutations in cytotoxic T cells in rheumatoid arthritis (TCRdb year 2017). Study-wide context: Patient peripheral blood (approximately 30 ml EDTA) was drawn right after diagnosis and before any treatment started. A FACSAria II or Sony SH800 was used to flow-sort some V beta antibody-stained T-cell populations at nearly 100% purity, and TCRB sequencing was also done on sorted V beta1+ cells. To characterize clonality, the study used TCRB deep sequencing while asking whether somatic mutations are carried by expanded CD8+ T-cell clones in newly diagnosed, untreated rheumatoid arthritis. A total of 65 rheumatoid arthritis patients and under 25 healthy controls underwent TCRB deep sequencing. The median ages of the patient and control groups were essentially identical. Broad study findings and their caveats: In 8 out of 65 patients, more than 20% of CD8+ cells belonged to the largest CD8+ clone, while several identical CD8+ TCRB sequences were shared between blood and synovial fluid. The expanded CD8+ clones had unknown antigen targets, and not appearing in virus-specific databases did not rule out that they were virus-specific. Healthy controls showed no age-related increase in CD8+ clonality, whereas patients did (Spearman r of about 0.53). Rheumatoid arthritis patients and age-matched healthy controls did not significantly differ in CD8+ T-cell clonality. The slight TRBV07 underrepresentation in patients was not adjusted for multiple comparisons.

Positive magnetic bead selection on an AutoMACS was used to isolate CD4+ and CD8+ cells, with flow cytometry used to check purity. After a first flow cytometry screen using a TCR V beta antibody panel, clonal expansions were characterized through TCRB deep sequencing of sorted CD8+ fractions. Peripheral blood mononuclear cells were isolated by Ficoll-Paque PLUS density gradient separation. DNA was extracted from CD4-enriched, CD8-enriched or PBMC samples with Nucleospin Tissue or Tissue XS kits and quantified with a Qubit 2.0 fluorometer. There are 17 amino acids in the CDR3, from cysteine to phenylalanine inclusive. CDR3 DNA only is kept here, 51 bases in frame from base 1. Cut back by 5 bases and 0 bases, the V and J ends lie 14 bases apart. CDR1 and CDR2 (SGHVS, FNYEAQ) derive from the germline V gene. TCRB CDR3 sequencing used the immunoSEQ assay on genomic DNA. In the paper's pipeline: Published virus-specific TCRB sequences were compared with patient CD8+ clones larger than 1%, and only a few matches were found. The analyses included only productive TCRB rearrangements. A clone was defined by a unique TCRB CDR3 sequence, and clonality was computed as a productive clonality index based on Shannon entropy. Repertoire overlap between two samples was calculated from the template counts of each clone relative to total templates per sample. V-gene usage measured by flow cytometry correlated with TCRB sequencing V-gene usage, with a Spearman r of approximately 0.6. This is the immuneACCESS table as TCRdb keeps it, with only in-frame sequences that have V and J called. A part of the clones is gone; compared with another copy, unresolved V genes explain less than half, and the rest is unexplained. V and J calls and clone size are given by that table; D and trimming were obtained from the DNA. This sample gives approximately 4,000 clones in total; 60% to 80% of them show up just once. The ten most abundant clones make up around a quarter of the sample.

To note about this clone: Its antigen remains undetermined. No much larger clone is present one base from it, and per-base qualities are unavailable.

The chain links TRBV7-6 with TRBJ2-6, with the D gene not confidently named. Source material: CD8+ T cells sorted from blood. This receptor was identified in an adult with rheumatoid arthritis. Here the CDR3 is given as CASSRGGRSSGANVLTF. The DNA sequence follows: TGTGCCAGCAGCCGTGGTGGCCGGAGCTCTGGGGCCAACGTCCTGACTTTC.